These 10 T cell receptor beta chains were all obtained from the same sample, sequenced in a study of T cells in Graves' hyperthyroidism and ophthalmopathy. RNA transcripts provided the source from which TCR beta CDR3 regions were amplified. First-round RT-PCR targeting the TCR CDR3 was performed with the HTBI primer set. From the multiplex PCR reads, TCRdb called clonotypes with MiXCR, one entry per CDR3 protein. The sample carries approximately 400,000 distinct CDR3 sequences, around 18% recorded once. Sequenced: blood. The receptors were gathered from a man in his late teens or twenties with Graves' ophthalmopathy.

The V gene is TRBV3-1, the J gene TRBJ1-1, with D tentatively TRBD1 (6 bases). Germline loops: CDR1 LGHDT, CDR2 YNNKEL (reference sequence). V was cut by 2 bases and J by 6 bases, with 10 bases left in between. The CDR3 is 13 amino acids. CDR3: CASSQNRAPEAFF. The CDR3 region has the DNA TGTGCCAGCAGCCAAAACAGGGCCCCTGAAGCTTTCTTT.

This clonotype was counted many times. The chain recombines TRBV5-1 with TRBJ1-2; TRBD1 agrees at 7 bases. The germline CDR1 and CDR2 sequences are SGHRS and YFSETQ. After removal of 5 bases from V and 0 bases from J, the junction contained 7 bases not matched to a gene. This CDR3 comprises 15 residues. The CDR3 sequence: CASRRQGPANYGYTF. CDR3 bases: TGCGCCAGCAGACGACAGGGACCTGCTAACTATGGCTACACCTTC.

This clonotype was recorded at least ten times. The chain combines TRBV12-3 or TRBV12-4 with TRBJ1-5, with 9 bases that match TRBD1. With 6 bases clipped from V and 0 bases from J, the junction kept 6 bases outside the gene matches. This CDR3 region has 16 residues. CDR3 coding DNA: TGTGCCAGCAGAGCGGACAGGGGATATAGCAATCAGCCCCAGCATTTT. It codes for CASRADRGYSNQPQHF.

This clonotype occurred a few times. The CDR3 reads CASRGQAQNWAFF. The CDR3 nucleotides read TGTGCCAGCAGAGGACAGGCCCAAAACTGGGCTTTCTTT. V usage is TRBV27 and J usage is TRBJ1-1; TRBD1 matches 7 bases. V was clipped by 6 bases and J by 11 bases; unmatched bases: 12. The CDR3 runs to 13 residues. Germline values: CDR1 MNHEY, CDR2 SMNVEV (reference sequence).

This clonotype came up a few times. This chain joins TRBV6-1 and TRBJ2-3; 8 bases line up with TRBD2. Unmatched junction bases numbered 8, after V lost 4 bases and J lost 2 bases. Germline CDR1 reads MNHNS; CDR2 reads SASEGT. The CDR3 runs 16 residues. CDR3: CASSGDIAGYTDTQYF. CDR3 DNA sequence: TGTGCCAGCAGTGGGGATATAGCGGGATACACAGATACGCAGTATTTT.

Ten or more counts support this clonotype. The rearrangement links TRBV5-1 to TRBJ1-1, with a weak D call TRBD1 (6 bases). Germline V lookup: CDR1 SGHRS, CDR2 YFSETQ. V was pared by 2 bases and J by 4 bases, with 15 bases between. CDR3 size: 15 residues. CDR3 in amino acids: CASSFLGTRGTEAFF. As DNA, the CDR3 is TGCGCCAGCAGCTTCCTTGGGACACGTGGCACTGAAGCTTTCTTT.

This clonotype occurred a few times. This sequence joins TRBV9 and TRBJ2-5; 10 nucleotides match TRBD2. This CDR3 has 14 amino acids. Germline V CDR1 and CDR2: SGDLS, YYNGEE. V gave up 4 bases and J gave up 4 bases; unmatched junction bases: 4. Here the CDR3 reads CASSKSGGAETQYF. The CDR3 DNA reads TGTGCCAGCAGCAAAAGCGGGGGGGCAGAGACCCAGTACTTC. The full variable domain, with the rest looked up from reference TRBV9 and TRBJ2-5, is DSGVTQTPKHLITATGQRVTLRCSPRSGDLSVYWYQQSLDQGLQFLIQYYNGEERAKGNILERFSAQQFPDLHSELNLSSLELGDSALYFCASSKSGGAETQYFGPGTRLLVL.

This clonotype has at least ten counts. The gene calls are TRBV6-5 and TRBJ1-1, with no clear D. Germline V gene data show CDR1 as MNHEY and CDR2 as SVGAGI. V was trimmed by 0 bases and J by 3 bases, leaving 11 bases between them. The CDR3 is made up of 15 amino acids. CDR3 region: CASSYSAEADTEAFF. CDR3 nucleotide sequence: TGTGCCAGCAGTTACTCAGCGGAGGCGGACACTGAAGCTTTCTTT.

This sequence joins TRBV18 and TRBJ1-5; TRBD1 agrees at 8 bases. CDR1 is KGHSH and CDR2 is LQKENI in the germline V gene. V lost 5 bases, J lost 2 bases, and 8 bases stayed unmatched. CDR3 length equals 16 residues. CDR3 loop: CASSAPQGAGNQPQHF. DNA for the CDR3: TGTGCCAGCTCAGCCCCCCAGGGGGCAGGCAATCAGCCCCAGCATTTT.

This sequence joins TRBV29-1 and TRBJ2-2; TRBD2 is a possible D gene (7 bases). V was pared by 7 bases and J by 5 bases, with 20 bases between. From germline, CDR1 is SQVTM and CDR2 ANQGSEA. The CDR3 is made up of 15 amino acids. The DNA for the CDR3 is TGCAGCGCTGATGGTGGGGGGGCCGCGACCGGGGAGCTGTTTTTT. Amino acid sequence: CSADGGGAATGELFF.